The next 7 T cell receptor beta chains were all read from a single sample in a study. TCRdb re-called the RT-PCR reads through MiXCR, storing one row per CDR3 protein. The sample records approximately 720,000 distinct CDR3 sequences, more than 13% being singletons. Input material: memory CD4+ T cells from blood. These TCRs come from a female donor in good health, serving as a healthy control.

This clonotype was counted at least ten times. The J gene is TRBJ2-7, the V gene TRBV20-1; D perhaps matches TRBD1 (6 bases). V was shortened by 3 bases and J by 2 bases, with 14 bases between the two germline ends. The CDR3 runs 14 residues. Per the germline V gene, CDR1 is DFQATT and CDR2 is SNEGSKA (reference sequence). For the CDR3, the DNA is TGCAGTGCTAGTTTAAACAGGGAACCCTACGAGCAGTACTTC. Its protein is CSASLNREPYEQYF.

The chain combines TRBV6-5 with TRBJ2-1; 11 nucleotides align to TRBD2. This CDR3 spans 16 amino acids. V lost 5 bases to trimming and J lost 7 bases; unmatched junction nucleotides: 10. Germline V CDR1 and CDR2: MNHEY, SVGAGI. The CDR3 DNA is TGTGCCAGCAGTATGACTAGCGGGATACGCTCTAATGAGCAGTTCTTC. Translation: CASSMTSGIRSNEQFF.

DNA for the CDR3: TGCAGCGTTGAAAGACTAGGAACGCAGTATTTT. Translation: CSVERLGTQYF. The rearrangement links TRBV29-1 to TRBJ2-3, with D possibly being TRBD2 (6 bases). Trimming stripped 2 bases from V and 9 bases from J, with 9 bases between. Germline V gene data show CDR1 as SQVTM and CDR2 as ANQGSEA. This CDR3 spans 11 amino acids.

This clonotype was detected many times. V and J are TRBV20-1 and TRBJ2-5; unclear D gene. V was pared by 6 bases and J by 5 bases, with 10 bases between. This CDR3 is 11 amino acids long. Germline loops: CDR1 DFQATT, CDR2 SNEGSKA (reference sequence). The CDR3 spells CSATFGETQYF. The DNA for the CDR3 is TGCAGTGCAACCTTTGGGGAGACCCAGTACTTC.

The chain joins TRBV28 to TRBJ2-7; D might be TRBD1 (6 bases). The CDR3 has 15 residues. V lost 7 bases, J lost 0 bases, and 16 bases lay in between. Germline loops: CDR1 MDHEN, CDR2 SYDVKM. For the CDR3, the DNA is TGTGCCAGCACTCGGACAGTTCCCGGCTCCTACGAGCAGTACTTC. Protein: CASTRTVPGSYEQYF.

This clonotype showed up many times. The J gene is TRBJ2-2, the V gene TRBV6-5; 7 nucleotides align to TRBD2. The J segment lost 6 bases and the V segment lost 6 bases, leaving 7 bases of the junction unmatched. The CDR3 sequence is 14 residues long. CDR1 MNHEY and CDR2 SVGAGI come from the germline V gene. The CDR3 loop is CASSRPGGSGELFF. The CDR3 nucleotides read TGTGCCAGCAGCCGGCCCGGGGGGTCCGGGGAGCTGTTTTTT.

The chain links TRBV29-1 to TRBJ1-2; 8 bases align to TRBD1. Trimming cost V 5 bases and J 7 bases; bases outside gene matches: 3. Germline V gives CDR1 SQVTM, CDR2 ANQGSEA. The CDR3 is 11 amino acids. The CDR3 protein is CSVFDRGGYTF. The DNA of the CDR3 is TGCAGCGTTTTCGACAGGGGTGGCTACACCTTC. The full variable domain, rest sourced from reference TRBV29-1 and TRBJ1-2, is SAVISQKPSRDICQRGTSLTIQCQVDSQVTMMFWYRQQPGQSLTLIATANQGSEATYESGFVIDKFPISRPNLTFSTLTVSNMSPEDSSIYLCSVFDRGGYTFGSGTRLTVV.